Shown below are 32 T cell receptor beta chains from a single sample sequenced in a study of shared clonotypes between healthy human individuals. Here immunoSEQ multiplex PCR was the method, and the copy in TCRdb shows in-frame clones only, minus some. The data show about 2.4 million clones, with roughly nine tenths seen just once and 0.13% to 0.15% held by the top ten. The sequencing input was naive CD4+ T cells sorted from blood. As to subset: CD45RA+ positively selected. All receptors derive from a man between 18 and 29 years old in good health.

This clone has a single count. The chain recombines TRBV11-2 with TRBJ1-6, with TRBD1 matching 7 bases. J was trimmed by 12 bases and V by 6 bases; bases with no gene match: 11. Germline V gene data show CDR1 as SGHAT and CDR2 as FQNNGV. CDR3 length: 14 residues. This CDR3 reads CASRPGTVGKPLHF. The CDR3 DNA is TGTGCCAGCAGACCAGGGACAGTGGGGAAACCCCTCCACTTT.

The rearrangement uses TRBV30 and TRBJ1-6, with D tentatively TRBD1 (6 bases). Trimming took 4 bases from V and 8 from J, leaving 30 bases between them. The CDR3 loop spans 19 amino acids. Germline loops: CDR1 GTSNPN, CDR2 SVGIG (reference sequence). The CDR3 sequence is CAWTLSLITGRGSDSPLHF. The CDR3 bases are TGTGCCTGGACCCTAAGTTTGATTACAGGGAGGGGGTCGGATTCACCCCTCCACTTT. Looking up the rest from reference TRBV30 and TRBJ1-6 gives the full variable domain: SQTIHQWPATLVQPVGSPLSLECTVEGTSNPNLYWYRQAAGRGLQLLFYSVGIGQISSEVPQNLSASRPQDRQFILSSKKLLLSDSGFYLCAWTLSLITGRGSDSPLHFGNGTRLTVT.

The chain combines TRBV7-9 with TRBJ2-7; 8 positions match TRBD1. The CDR3 spans 13 residues. The ends lost 3 bases at V and 6 bases at J; junction bases unmatched: 4. Germline V gene data show CDR1 as SEHNR and CDR2 as FQNEAQ (reference sequence). The CDR3 region is CASSFQGAPEQYF. The CDR3 DNA reads TGTGCCAGCAGCTTTCAGGGGGCGCCCGAGCAGTACTTC.

This rearrangement joins TRBV18 to TRBJ1-2, with D unresolved. The V gene's germline CDR1 is KGHSH and CDR2 LQKENI. This CDR3 is 15 amino acids long. V gave up 4 bases and J gave up 7 bases, with 19 bases separating them. The CDR3 loop reads CASSQLPSLGGGYTF. The CDR3 nucleotides are TGTGCCAGCTCACAACTACCCTCTCTCGGCGGTGGCTACACCTTC.

Comments on this clone: The germline gene is not matched at one end of the junction; a read error may be the cause. The chain employs TRBV5-1 and TRBJ2-1; unclear D gene. CDR3 size: 13 residues. From germline, CDR1 is SGHRS and CDR2 YFSETQ. The CDR3 DNA reads TGCGCCAGCAGCTCTCGGCCCTACGATGAGCAGTTCTTC. Protein product: CASSSRPYDEQFF. The complete variable domain, with remaining parts taken from reference TRBV5-1 and TRBJ2-1, reads KAGVTQTPRYLIKTRGQQVTLSCSPISGHRSVSWYQQTPGQGLQFLFEYFSETQRNKGNFPGRFSGRQFSNSRSEMNVSTLELGDSALYLCASSSRPYDEQFFGPGTRLTVL.

The rearrangement uses TRBV2 and TRBJ2-7; 8 bases map to TRBD1. The CDR3 length is 14 residues. V shed 4 bases and J 6 bases; nucleotides not matched to a gene: 8. Germline V gene data show CDR1 as SNHLY and CDR2 as FYNNEI. CDR3 amino acids: CASSGRTGSFEQYF. The CDR3 DNA reads as TGTGCCAGCAGTGGGCGGACAGGGTCGTTCGAGCAGTACTTC.

This chain uses TRBV2 with TRBJ1-6; 7 bases map to TRBD1. This CDR3 comprises 14 residues. Trimming removed 4 bases from V and 7 bases from J; junction bases left unmatched: 4. The germline CDR1 and CDR2 sequences are SNHLY and FYNNEI. The CDR3: CASSVEGANSPLHF. In nucleotides, the CDR3 is TGTGCCAGCAGTGTCGAGGGGGCAAATTCACCCCTCCACTTT.

The chain links TRBV2 to TRBJ2-1, with TRBD2 identical over 9 bases. Germline V lookup: CDR1 SNHLY, CDR2 FYNNEI. The CDR3 has 15 amino acids. V was clipped by 8 bases and J by 9 bases; unmatched bases: 14. CDR3 in amino acids: CASRESLAGETEQFF. As DNA, the CDR3 is TGTGCCAGCCGAGAGAGTTTAGCGGGAGAGACTGAGCAGTTCTTC.

A single count supports this clone. The CDR3 DNA is TGTGCCAGCAGCCTTAACAGGGGAGGCACAGATACGCAGTATTTT. Protein sequence: CASSLNRGGTDTQYF. The rearrangement uses TRBV7-9 and TRBJ2-3; the match to TRBD1 covers 7 bases. V shed 5 bases, J shed 1 base, and the junction held 6 bases outside the gene matches. This CDR3 comprises 15 residues. Germline assignment: CDR1 SEHNR and CDR2 FQNEAQ (reference sequence).

Turning to this clone: Other DNA sequences within the sample encode an identical CDR3. CDR3 sequence: CASSLDQETQYF. For the CDR3, the DNA is TGCGCCAGCAGCTTGGATCAGGAGACCCAGTACTTC. The chain uses TRBV5-1 and TRBJ2-5; D call uncertain. This CDR3 region has 12 residues. V dropped 0 bases and J dropped 5 bases, with 5 bases sitting between them. Germline CDR1 is SGHRS and CDR2 is YFSETQ.

The chain has TRBV5-6 and TRBJ2-7; either TRBD1 or TRBD2 may fit D (6 bases each). Germline V CDR1 and CDR2: SGHDT, YYEEEE. V lost 2 bases, J lost 5 bases, and 17 bases lay in between. There are 15 residues in the CDR3. CDR3 amino acids: CASSFPGGLMNEQYF. CDR3 in DNA: TGTGCCAGCAGCTTCCCCGGGGGCCTGATGAACGAGCAGTACTTC.

This clone has more than one count but fewer than ten. This sample includes further DNA sequences coding for the same CDR3. V gene TRBV19 combines with J gene TRBJ1-2; the D gene is possibly TRBD1 (6 bases). The CDR3 spans 13 residues. Trimming shortened V by 5 bases and J by 2 bases, and 9 bases separated the two germline ends. In germline, CDR1 is LNHDA, CDR2 SQIVND (reference sequence). CDR3 sequence reads: CASSRTENYGYTF. DNA for the CDR3: TGTGCCAGTAGTCGGACAGAAAACTATGGCTACACCTTC.

J is TRBJ2-5 and V is TRBV7-9; 7 bases match TRBD1. Germline lookup yields CDR1 SEHNR and CDR2 FQNEAQ (reference sequence). V lost 5 bases to trimming and J lost 5 bases; unmatched junction nucleotides: 5. The CDR3 is made up of 13 amino acids. CDR3 loop: CASSETGYETQYF. The CDR3 coding sequence is TGTGCCAGCAGCGAGACAGGGTACGAGACCCAGTACTTC.

This clone was observed a single time. This chain connects TRBV7-2 to TRBJ2-7, with 8 bases matching TRBD1. Losses at the gene ends were 3 bases for V and 7 bases for J; bases not matched to a gene: 8. Germline V gene sequence: CDR1 SGHTA, CDR2 FQGNSA. The length of the CDR3 is 14 residues. For the CDR3, the DNA is TGTGCCAGCAGCTTTGCGCAGGGGGCGGGGGAGCAGTACTTC. Its protein is CASSFAQGAGEQYF.

The chain combines TRBV5-4 with TRBJ2-3; 7 bases are shared with TRBD2. V shed 7 bases, J shed 0 bases, and the junction held 2 bases outside the gene matches. Per the germline V gene, CDR1 is SGHNT and CDR2 is YYREEE (reference sequence). This CDR3 has 13 amino acids. The CDR3 DNA follows: TGTGCCAGCCGCGGGGGAAGCACAGATACGCAGTATTTT. It encodes CASRGGSTDTQYF.

This sequence joins TRBV10-2 and TRBJ2-7, with D uncertain. In germline, CDR1 is WSHSY, CDR2 SAAADI. This CDR3 is 12 amino acids long. The V end was cut by 7 bases, the J end by 2 bases, with 9 bases between. CDR3 protein: CASTEPPYEQYF. The CDR3 DNA follows: TGCGCCAGCACCGAACCACCCTACGAGCAGTACTTC.

This rearrangement joins TRBV10-3 to TRBJ2-7, with D possibly being TRBD1 (6 bases). CDR1 is ENHRY, CDR2 SYGVKD, per germline. Trimming pared 5 bases from V and 5 bases from J, leaving 10 bases between. This CDR3 spans 12 amino acids. CDR3 DNA sequence: TGTGCCATCAGTCAGACAGGTAACGAGCAGTACTTC. It codes for CAISQTGNEQYF.

As regards this clone: The sample holds other DNA sequences that translate to the same CDR3. The V call is TRBV5-1, the J call TRBJ2-5, with D uncertain. Trimming stripped 0 bases from V and 5 bases from J, with 8 bases between. The CDR3 length is 13 residues. Looked up from germline, CDR1 is SGHRS and CDR2 is YFSETQ. CDR3 protein: CASSLGGRETQYF. CDR3 nucleotides: TGCGCCAGCAGCTTGGGAGGCCGGGAGACCCAGTACTTC.

Remarks on this clone: This same CDR3 is encoded by further DNA sequences in the sample. This chain's CDR3 is CASSELGVGTDTQYF. The CDR3 DNA sequence: TGTGCCAGCAGTGAATTGGGGGTGGGCACAGATACGCAGTATTTT. V usage is TRBV2 and J usage is TRBJ2-3, with D possibly being TRBD1 or TRBD2 (5 bases each). V lost 2 bases to trimming and J lost 1 base, with 10 bases between them. Germline-derived CDR1 and CDR2 are SNHLY and FYNNEI. This CDR3 comprises 15 residues. Based on the CDR3 plus reference TRBV2 and TRBJ2-3, the full variable domain is EPEVTQTPSHQVTQMGQEVILRCVPISNHLYFYWYRQILGQKVEFLVSFYNNEISEKSEIFDDQFSVERPDGSNFTLKIRSTKLEDSAMYFCASSELGVGTDTQYFGPGTRLTVL.

The chain carries TRBV6-5 and TRBJ1-1; D remains ambiguous. Germline CDR1 is MNHEY and CDR2 is SVGAGI. The CDR3 covers 14 residues. Trimming left V 7 bases short and J 2 bases short, with 14 bases between. CDR3 loop: CASMFPSHNTEAFF. CDR3 in DNA: TGTGCCAGCATGTTTCCTTCACACAACACTGAAGCTTTCTTT.

The genes are TRBV2 and TRBJ1-2, with D hard to call. The V and J ends lost 7 bases and 3 bases respectively, with 9 bases between them. Germline V CDR1 and CDR2: SNHLY, FYNNEI. This CDR3 has 12 residues. The CDR3 DNA reads as TGTGCCAGCAAAGACAACGACTATGGCTACACCTTC. Protein: CASKDNDYGYTF. Looking up the rest from reference TRBV2 and TRBJ1-2 gives the full variable domain: EPEVTQTPSHQVTQMGQEVILRCVPISNHLYFYWYRQILGQKVEFLVSFYNNEISEKSEIFDDQFSVERPDGSNFTLKIRSTKLEDSAMYFCASKDNDYGYTFGSGTRLTVV.

The chain links TRBV5-1 to TRBJ1-1; D remains ambiguous. The CDR3 has 15 amino acids. Germline CDR1 reads SGHRS; CDR2 reads YFSETQ. V shed 2 bases and J shed 5 bases, with 16 bases lying between them. CDR3 protein: CASSFGGPGRTEAFF. The CDR3 coding sequence is TGCGCCAGCAGCTTTGGAGGGCCGGGGAGGACTGAAGCTTTCTTT. Based on the CDR3 plus reference TRBV5-1 and TRBJ1-1, the full variable domain is KAGVTQTPRYLIKTRGQQVTLSCSPISGHRSVSWYQQTPGQGLQFLFEYFSETQRNKGNFPGRFSGRQFSNSRSEMNVSTLELGDSALYLCASSFGGPGRTEAFFGQGTRLTVV.

This rearrangement joins TRBV6-4 to TRBJ2-4; TRBD2 matches at 7 bases. The CDR3 spans 18 residues. V was pared by 0 bases and J by 4 bases, with 12 bases of the junction left unmatched. Germline CDR1 is MRHNA and CDR2 is SNTAGT. The CDR3 sequence is CASSDSEGRGWPKNIQYF. CDR3 coding DNA: TGTGCCAGCAGTGACTCGGAAGGGAGGGGATGGCCGAAAAACATTCAGTACTTC.

The chain has TRBV7-2 and TRBJ2-5; D assignment may be TRBD1 or TRBD2 (5 bases each). Trimming cost V 5 bases and J 4 bases, with 14 bases left between them. The CDR3 consists of 14 residues. Germline CDR1 is SGHTA and CDR2 is FQGNSA. Here the CDR3 DNA reads TGTGCCAGCAGCCAGGGACCCGGAGGAGAGACCCAGTACTTC. Its translation is CASSQGPGGETQYF. The full variable domain, completed using reference TRBV7-2 and TRBJ2-5, is GAGVSQSPSNKVTEKGKDVELRCDPISGHTALYWYRQSLGQGLEFLIYFQGNSAPDKSGLPSDRFSAERTGGSVSTLTIQRTQQEDSAVYLCASSQGPGGETQYFGPGTRLLVL.

Note on this clone: The sample carries other DNA sequences with the same CDR3. This sequence joins TRBV5-1 and TRBJ2-7; D is ambiguous. The CDR3 has 10 amino acids. The ends were cut back, 1 base at V and 5 bases at J, with 1 base in the middle. Germline V CDR1 and CDR2: SGHRS, YFSETQ. For the CDR3, the DNA is TGCGCCAGCAGCTTGAACGAGCAGTACTTC. Translated: CASSLNEQYF.

This chain uses TRBV18 with TRBJ2-7; the match to TRBD1 covers 9 bases. V shed 0 bases, J shed 3 bases, and the junction held 12 bases outside the gene matches. Germline loops: CDR1 KGHSH, CDR2 LQKENI. The CDR3 has 18 residues. The CDR3 bases are TGTGCCAGCTCACCACCGAAAACTCTTCGGGACAGGGACTACGAGCAGTACTTC. This gives the protein CASSPPKTLRDRDYEQYF.

This chain connects TRBV30 to TRBJ1-6, with 7 positions matching TRBD1. Germline CDR1 GTSNPN, CDR2 SVGIG (reference sequence). There are 13 residues in the CDR3. Losses at the gene ends were 5 bases for V and 9 bases for J; bases not matched to a gene: 7. The CDR3 nucleotides read TGTGCCTGGGACAGGGAAAGTAGTTCACCCCTCCACTTT. Translating it yields CAWDRESSSPLHF. The variable domain in full, with the rest retrieved from reference TRBV30 and TRBJ1-6, is SQTIHQWPATLVQPVGSPLSLECTVEGTSNPNLYWYRQAAGRGLQLLFYSVGIGQISSEVPQNLSASRPQDRQFILSSKKLLLSDSGFYLCAWDRESSSPLHFGNGTRLTVT.

V usage is TRBV9 and J usage is TRBJ2-5; 7 bases line up with TRBD1. The germline V gene encodes CDR1 SGDLS and CDR2 YYNGEE. V trimming: 0 bases; J trimming: 1 base; junction bases outside the gene matches: 3. This CDR3 comprises 15 residues. CDR3 sequence: CASSVGGGGQETQYF. In DNA form, the CDR3 reads TGTGCCAGCAGCGTAGGAGGGGGCGGCCAAGAGACCCAGTACTTC.

The V and J genes are TRBV19 and TRBJ2-3, with D unresolved. V was shortened by 6 bases and J by 6 bases, with 7 bases between the two germline ends. Germline V CDR1 and CDR2: LNHDA, SQIVND (reference sequence). This CDR3 spans 11 amino acids. CDR3: CASRVWDTQYF. CDR3 sequence (DNA): TGTGCCAGTAGAGTTTGGGATACGCAGTATTTT. The full variable domain, with the rest looked up from reference TRBV19 and TRBJ2-3, is DGGITQSPKYLFRKEGQNVTLSCEQNLNHDAMYWYRQDPGQGLRLIYYSQIVNDFQKGDIAEGYSVSREKKESFPLTVTSAQKNPTAFYLCASRVWDTQYFGPGTRLTVL.

The chain combines TRBV7-2 with TRBJ2-3; D unresolved. CDR3 length: 11 residues. The V gene's germline CDR1 is SGHTA and CDR2 FQGNSA. The V end lost 6 bases, the J end lost 1 base, and 2 bases lay between the germline ends. Here the CDR3 reads CASRGTDTQYF. The CDR3 nucleotides read TGTGCCAGCAGGGGCACAGATACGCAGTATTTT.

This chain uses TRBV4-1 with TRBJ2-3; D not certain. The germline V gene has CDR1 MGHRA and CDR2 YSYEKL. Between the trimmed V and J ends, which lost 1 base and 6 bases, there was a span of 11 bases. There are 14 residues in the CDR3. CDR3 protein: CASSQGEVRDTQYF. The CDR3 DNA is TGCGCCAGCAGCCAAGGTGAAGTCAGGGATACGCAGTATTTT.

The rearrangement uses TRBV5-4 and TRBJ2-3; 8 bases map to TRBD2. Unmatched junction bases numbered 4, after V lost 5 bases and J lost 2 bases. This CDR3 is built from 14 residues. Germline V CDR1 and CDR2: SGHNT, YYREEE (reference sequence). CDR3 in amino acids: CASRPGGTTDTQYF. In DNA, the CDR3 is TGTGCCAGCAGACCGGGGGGGACCACAGATACGCAGTATTTT.